Given below is one T cell receptor (beta chain) in context. The antigen is undetermined. The germline V and J ends were trimmed by 4 bases and 7 bases, with 24 bases remaining between them. Per germline, CDR1 SGHRS and CDR2 YFSETQ. The CDR3 is 17 amino acids. This specimen comes from a study of regulatory T cells in long-lasting Graves disease. Overall study results and limits: Accuracy may have been reduced by the small sample size.

Investigators prepared the TCR beta libraries by applying iRepertoire HTBI primers and Arm-PCR of CDR3 regions. TCRdb passed the multiplex PCR reads through MiXCR, listing each CDR3 protein once. This table has around 460,000 distinct CDR3 sequences, approximately 23% appearing once. The time point here: persistent/refractory GD, antithyroid drugs over 5 years with positive TRAb. PBMC-derived RNA was used for the TCR library. The sequencing here drew on peripheral blood mononuclear cells (PBMCs), taken when the disease was refractory, from a patient treated with antithyroid drugs. The V call is TRBV5-1, the J call TRBJ2-4; the D gene could be TRBD1 or TRBD2 (5 bases each). This TCR was recovered from a female donor with Graves disease. CDR3 in DNA: TGCGCCAGCAGCCCCCGTGGGGCTGCCCCCTCGGGGAACATTCAGTACTTC. Its translation is CASSPRGAAPSGNIQYF.